Below are 32 T cell receptor beta chains sequenced from a single sample in a study of technical replicates of blood from a handful of donors. Measured with immunoSEQ multiplex PCR; TCRdb has only the in-frame clones, and not every one. Here the sample spans 50,000 to 65,000 clones, about 92% being singletons. Sequencing was performed on PBMCs. All receptors come from a human donor in good health. Some clones in this sample may be carry-over from other donors' samples.

This clone was detected only once. The V gene is TRBV5-6, the J gene TRBJ1-5, with 9 bases fitting TRBD1. V dropped 6 bases and J dropped 2; count of bases not matched to a gene: 3. Germline V gives CDR1 SGHDT, CDR2 YYEEEE. CDR3 length: 14 amino acids. The CDR3 coding sequence is TGTGCCAGCAAGAGACAGGGGGGCAATCAGCCCCAGCATTTT. This translates into CASKRQGGNQPQHF.

V usage is TRBV18 and J usage is TRBJ1-2; tentatively, D is TRBD1 (5 bases). Germline-derived CDR1 and CDR2 are KGHSH and LQKENI. This CDR3 spans 14 amino acids. Trimming shortened V by 0 bases and J by 4 bases, and 9 bases separated the two germline ends. CDR3 loop: CASSPPDSLYGYTF. For the CDR3, the DNA is TGTGCCAGCTCACCACCAGACAGCCTCTATGGCTACACCTTC. The full variable domain, in which reference TRBV18 and TRBJ1-2 provide the parts outside the CDR3, is NAGVMQNPRHLVRRRGQEARLRCSPMKGHSHVYWYRQLPEEGLKFMVYLQKENIIDESGMPKERFSAEFPKEGPSILRIQQVVRGDSAAYFCASSPPDSLYGYTFGSGTRLTVV.

The CDR3 DNA follows: TGTGCCAGCGAGGATTACAACACTGAAGCTTTCTTT. Encoded protein: CASEDYNTEAFF. This chain uses TRBV2 with TRBJ1-1, with D unclear. CDR3 length equals 12 residues. Germline CDR1 SNHLY, CDR2 FYNNEI. The ends were cut back, 8 bases at V and 2 bases at J, with 9 bases in the middle.

The V call is TRBV2, the J call TRBJ1-2, with a weak D call TRBD1 (5 bases). The germline CDR1 and CDR2 sequences are SNHLY and FYNNEI. The V gene lost 7 bases and the J gene lost 4 bases, with 19 bases spanning the gap. The CDR3 spans 15 residues. The CDR3: CASKGVGSPLYGYTF. CDR3 nucleotides: TGTGCCAGCAAAGGGGTGGGTAGTCCGCTCTATGGCTACACCTTC.

Only one count was recorded for this clone. The chain is built from TRBV7-6 and TRBJ1-3; 8 bases are a match to TRBD1. J was trimmed by 0 bases and V by 1 base; bases with no gene match: 5. CDR1 is SGHVS and CDR2 is FNYEAQ in the germline V gene. The CDR3 has 17 amino acids. The DNA of the CDR3 is TGTGCCAGCAGCTTAGAGGGACAGGAAGACTCTGGAAACACCATATATTTT. Amino acids: CASSLEGQEDSGNTIYF.

The chain carries TRBV4-3 and TRBJ2-7; weak D call: TRBD2 (6 bases). CDR3 length: 16 residues. Germline loops: CDR1 LGHNA, CDR2 YSLEER. V was pared by 0 bases and J by 0 bases, with 12 bases between. CDR3 in DNA: TGCGCCAGCAGCCAAGATCATGCGGGGACCTCCTACGAGCAGTACTTC. It yields the protein CASSQDHAGTSYEQYF.

The V and J genes are TRBV6-1 and TRBJ1-2, with D maybe TRBD1 (5 bases). V was pared by 5 bases and J by 6 bases, with 16 bases between. Germline-derived CDR1 and CDR2 are MNHNS and SASEGT. This CDR3 comprises 14 residues. CDR3 sequence (DNA): TGTGCCAGCAGTCCCACAGGATTGGCCCATGGCTACACCTTC. This encodes CASSPTGLAHGYTF.

The chain links TRBV5-4 to TRBJ1-2; 8 nucleotides match TRBD1. CDR1 and CDR2 from the germline V gene are SGHNT and YYREEE (reference sequence). CDR3 length: 13 residues. V lost 3 bases, J lost 7 bases, and 5 bases stayed unmatched. CDR3 coding DNA: TGTGCCAGCAGCTGGGACAGGTCGGGTGGCTACACCTTC. Amino acid sequence: CASSWDRSGGYTF.

This chain uses TRBV4-3 with TRBJ2-3; 14 positions agree with TRBD2. Trimming cost V 4 bases and J 5 bases; bases outside gene matches: 5. The CDR3 has 16 amino acids. CDR1 and CDR2 (germline): LGHNA, YSLEER. The CDR3 loop reads CASSRGLAGVGDTQYF. CDR3 nucleotide sequence: TGCGCCAGCAGCCGGGGACTAGCGGGAGTTGGAGATACGCAGTATTTT.

The chain combines TRBV6-1 with TRBJ2-7, with 13 nucleotides matching TRBD2. CDR3 size: 15 residues. Germline CDR1 is MNHNS and CDR2 is SASEGT. J was trimmed by 2 bases and V by 6 bases; bases with no gene match: 4. CDR3 DNA: TGTGCCAGCAGGGCACTAGCGGGAGGGGCCTACGAGCAGTACTTC. Its protein is CASRALAGGAYEQYF.

The chain recombines TRBV29-1 with TRBJ2-7, with D tentatively TRBD2 (7 bases). From germline, CDR1 is SQVTM and CDR2 ANQGSEA. V lost 4 bases and J lost 0, with 10 bases in between. The CDR3 runs to 13 residues. CDR3 in amino acids: CSVVGGASYEQYF. The CDR3, as DNA: TGCAGCGTTGTGGGGGGGGCCTCCTACGAGCAGTACTTC.

This clone was seen just once. This rearrangement joins TRBV7-9 to TRBJ2-5; D perhaps matches TRBD2 (5 bases). The CDR3 totals 14 residues. In germline, CDR1 is SEHNR, CDR2 FQNEAQ (reference sequence). Trimming left V 0 bases short and J 1 base short, with 6 bases between. The CDR3 here is CASSLAGSQETQYF. The CDR3 DNA follows: TGTGCCAGCAGCTTAGCGGGGAGCCAAGAGACCCAGTACTTC.

The chain couples TRBV30 to TRBJ1-6, with D possibly TRBD1 on 5 matching bases. This CDR3 comprises 13 residues. Germline V lookup: CDR1 GTSNPN, CDR2 SVGIG (reference sequence). The V end was cut by 4 bases, the J end by 4 bases, with 8 bases between. CDR3 residues: CAWNGQYNSPLHF. CDR3 coding DNA: TGTGCCTGGAACGGACAATATAATTCACCCCTCCACTTT. Full variable domain (rest looked up from reference TRBV30 and TRBJ1-6): SQTIHQWPATLVQPVGSPLSLECTVEGTSNPNLYWYRQAAGRGLQLLFYSVGIGQISSEVPQNLSASRPQDRQFILSSKKLLLSDSGFYLCAWNGQYNSPLHFGNGTRLTVT.

In DNA form, the CDR3 reads TGTGCCAGCAGTGGACAGGCCAACTACGAGCAGTACTTC. Encoded protein: CASSGQANYEQYF. The chain carries TRBV6-1 and TRBJ2-7, with D tentatively TRBD1 (6 bases). Between the trimmed V and J ends, which lost 4 bases and 3 bases, there was a span of 10 bases. Looked up from germline, CDR1 is MNHNS and CDR2 is SASEGT. The CDR3 has 13 amino acids.

The chain uses TRBV6-5 and TRBJ2-7, with 10 positions matching TRBD1. Losses at the gene ends were 6 bases for V and 4 bases for J; bases not matched to a gene: 3. Germline-derived CDR1 and CDR2 are MNHEY and SVGAGI. CDR3 size: 13 residues. The CDR3 sequence is CASSRDRGYEQYF. The CDR3 DNA is TGTGCCAGCAGCCGGGACAGGGGTTACGAGCAGTACTTC.

DNA for the CDR3: TGCGCCAGCAGAAGACAGGGGACCACAGGTTCCTACGAGCAGTACTTC. This encodes CASRRQGTTGSYEQYF. The rearrangement links TRBV5-1 to TRBJ2-7, with TRBD1 identical over 8 bases. V lost 5 bases to trimming and J lost 1 base; unmatched junction nucleotides: 11. Germline V gene lookup returns CDR1 SGHRS and CDR2 YFSETQ. The CDR3 is 16 residues long.

This chain connects TRBV29-1 to TRBJ2-7; weak D call: TRBD1 (5 bases). In germline, CDR1 is SQVTM, CDR2 ANQGSEA. The CDR3 has 13 amino acids. V shed 4 bases and J shed 5 bases, with 15 bases lying between them. DNA for the CDR3: TGCAGCGTTGTCCCAGGGTATCAGAACGAGCAGTACTTC. Translation: CSVVPGYQNEQYF.

This chain uses TRBV6-4 with TRBJ2-1; 13 positions match TRBD2. The germline gives CDR1 MRHNA, CDR2 SNTAGT. With V trimmed by 5 bases and J by 7 bases, 5 bases remained unmatched. The CDR3 covers 15 residues. CDR3 in DNA: TGTGCCAGCAGTACTAGCGGGGGGGCCCAAAATGAGCAGTTCTTC. Its protein product is CASSTSGGAQNEQFF.

This clone was counted a few times. V is TRBV10-2 and J is TRBJ2-2; D is unclear. V lost 0 bases to trimming and J lost 1 base, with 6 bases between them. This CDR3 has 15 residues. CDR1 is WSHSY, CDR2 SAAADI, per germline. The chain's CDR3 is CASSESRVNTGELFF. In DNA, the CDR3 is TGCGCCAGCAGTGAGTCACGGGTGAACACCGGGGAGCTGTTTTTT.

This chain links TRBV7-9 with TRBJ2-7; TRBD1 matches at 7 bases. CDR1 SEHNR and CDR2 FQNEAQ come from the germline V gene (reference sequence). This CDR3 spans 15 amino acids. V lost 2 bases and J lost 3; bases outside the gene matches: 7. CDR3 region: CASSLRGTVYYEQYF. CDR3 nucleotide sequence: TGTGCCAGCAGCTTACGAGGGACAGTATACTACGAGCAGTACTTC.

The V and J genes are TRBV6-1 and TRBJ2-5, with D possibly being TRBD2 (7 bases). The CDR3 spans 15 residues. V dropped 6 bases and J dropped 5 bases, with 19 bases sitting between them. Germline V gene data show CDR1 as MNHNS and CDR2 as SASEGT. The CDR3 bases are TGTGCCAGCAGCGGACGGGGGGCATTGACGGAGACCCAGTACTTC. This translates into CASSGRGALTETQYF.

This chain uses TRBV6-5 with TRBJ1-1; 8 bases are shared with TRBD1. Trimming cost V 11 bases and J 3 bases; bases outside gene matches: 8. The CDR3 consists of 13 residues. Germline lookup yields CDR1 MNHEY and CDR2 SVGAGI. The DNA for the CDR3 is TGTGCCGCAACGGACAGGGCCTACACTGAAGCTTTCTTT. It yields the protein CAATDRAYTEAFF.

This clone was seen only once. This chain connects TRBV5-6 to TRBJ2-3, with 7 bases fitting TRBD1. The length of the CDR3 is 14 residues. Germline V gives CDR1 SGHDT, CDR2 YYEEEE. Trimming at V came to 3 bases and at J to 6 bases, leaving 7 bases not matched to a gene. CDR3 amino acids: CASSWDSFLDTQYF. DNA for the CDR3: TGTGCCAGCAGCTGGGACAGCTTCCTGGATACGCAGTATTTT.

This chain uses TRBV7-8 with TRBJ1-2; possible D gene TRBD1, 5 bases. The CDR3 has 14 amino acids. Trimming removed 7 bases from V and 0 bases from J, with 12 bases in between. Looked up from germline, CDR1 is SGHVS and CDR2 is FQNEAQ. The DNA of the CDR3 is TGTGCCAGCACCCTCTCCAGGGCTAACTATGGCTACACCTTC. This gives the protein CASTLSRANYGYTF. The full variable domain, with the rest looked up from reference TRBV7-8 and TRBJ1-2, is GAGVSQSPRYKVAKRGQDVALRCDPISGHVSLFWYQQALGQGPEFLTYFQNEAQLDKSGLPSDRFFAERPEGSVSTLKIQRTQQEDSAVYLCASTLSRANYGYTFGSGTRLTVV.

The chain recombines TRBV6-6 with TRBJ2-7; TRBD1 aligns across 8 bases. Looked up from germline, CDR1 is MNHNY and CDR2 is SVGAGI (reference sequence). This CDR3 contains 13 residues. Trimming removed 7 bases from V and 6 bases from J; junction bases left unmatched: 8. The DNA of the CDR3 is TGTGCCAGCACCCCAGAGACAGGGGTCGAGCAGTACTTC. This translates into CASTPETGVEQYF.

Only a few counts were recorded for this clone. The chain carries TRBV11-3 and TRBJ2-2; 8 bases agree with TRBD2. Germline loops: CDR1 SGHNT, CDR2 YENEEA. Trimming cost V 3 bases and J 4 bases; bases outside gene matches: 4. The CDR3 has 15 amino acids. CDR3 DNA: TGTGCCAGCAGCTTTTATCGGGAGGGCACCGGGGAGCTGTTTTTT. This codes for CASSFYREGTGELFF.

V and J are TRBV10-3 and TRBJ2-7; 11 nucleotides match TRBD2. V lost 4 bases, J lost 2 bases, and 7 bases stayed unmatched. The CDR3 totals 16 residues. The germline CDR1 and CDR2 sequences are ENHRY and SYGVKD. This chain's CDR3 is CAISGPIAGGTYEQYF. For the CDR3, the DNA is TGTGCCATCAGTGGGCCTATAGCGGGGGGGACCTACGAGCAGTACTTC.

This chain joins TRBV9 and TRBJ2-3; TRBD2 aligns across 14 bases. Looked up from germline, CDR1 is SGDLS and CDR2 is YYNGEE. The CDR3 length is 17 residues. J was trimmed by 5 bases and V by 5 bases; bases with no gene match: 10. The chain's CDR3 is CASRGSGTSGRQDTQYF. The CDR3 DNA reads TGTGCCAGCAGGGGATCCGGGACTAGCGGGAGACAAGATACGCAGTATTTT.

This chain links TRBV15 with TRBJ2-7; TRBD1 matches at 8 bases. CDR1 and CDR2 (germline): LNHNV, YYDKDF (reference sequence). The V gene end was trimmed by 1 base and the J gene end by 6 bases; junction bases not matched to a gene: 8. The CDR3 is 15 residues long. CDR3 sequence reads: CATSRAGQGGREQYF. The CDR3 nucleotides read TGTGCCACCAGCAGAGCTGGACAGGGCGGGCGCGAGCAGTACTTC.

This chain links TRBV19 with TRBJ2-1; 7 bases are shared with TRBD1. CDR1 and CDR2 from the germline V gene are LNHDA and SQIVND (reference sequence). V lost 9 bases and J lost 8; bases outside the gene matches: 13. CDR3 size: 14 residues. The CDR3 nucleotides read TGTGCCAGCAGTGACAGGGCGCTTTACTATGAGCAGTTCTTC. It yields the protein CASSDRALYYEQFF.

The V gene is TRBV4-2, the J gene TRBJ1-1; possibly TRBD1 for D (6 bases). The V end lost 4 bases, the J end lost 4 bases, and 22 bases lay between the germline ends. From germline, CDR1 is LGHNA and CDR2 YNFKEQ. The CDR3 has 17 amino acids. CDR3 nucleotide sequence: TGTGCCAGCAGCCGTAAGGGGGAGAGTTCGGGGGGCACTGAAGCTTTCTTT. It is translated as CASSRKGESSGGTEAFF.

The chain joins TRBV4-3 to TRBJ2-7; perhaps TRBD1 as D (5 bases). The length of the CDR3 is 15 residues. Trimming removed 1 base from V and 4 bases from J, with 14 bases in between. Per the germline V gene, CDR1 is LGHNA and CDR2 is YSLEER. The DNA for the CDR3 is TGCGCCAGCAGCCAAGGATTAGGGGATCCATACGAGCAGTACTTC. Translated, it gives CASSQGLGDPYEQYF.